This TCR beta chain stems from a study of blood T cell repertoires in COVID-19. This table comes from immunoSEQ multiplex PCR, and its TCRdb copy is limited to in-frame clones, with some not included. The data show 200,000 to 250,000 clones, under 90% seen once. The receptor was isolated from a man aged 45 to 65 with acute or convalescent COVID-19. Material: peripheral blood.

CDR3 amino acids: CASSYSIQGVGEQFF. CDR3 nucleotide sequence: TGCGCCAGCAGCTATTCCATACAGGGTGTTGGTGAGCAGTTCTTC. The chain uses TRBV5-1 and TRBJ2-1; D is perhaps TRBD1 (6 bases). Trimming took 3 bases from V and 9 from J, leaving 19 bases between them. Germline loops: CDR1 SGHRS, CDR2 YFSETQ. This CDR3 spans 15 amino acids.